The clone carrying this T cell receptor beta chain came up many times. Its target is unknown. Bulk TCR libraries were made with methods that had been previously described and with listed TCR primers. MiXCR, run by TCRdb on the PCR reads, gives a single entry per CDR3 protein. The repertoire holds approximately 90,000 distinct CDR3 sequences, with about 24% as singletons. These data originate in a study of molecular identifiers for immune sequencing clone quantification. Across the whole study: Naive CD8 RNA (around 20,000 or 100,000 cells) was divided into five aliquots, with four sequenced. Regarding the study as a whole: One million naive cells reportedly did not prevent detection of spiked Jurkat TCR RNA from one cell. More than 98% of effector molecules, versus under 1% of naive-cell molecules, belonged to clones above 20 RNA copies.

The germline CDR1 and CDR2 sequences are LNHDA and SQIVND (reference sequence). The CDR3 loop spans 16 amino acids. Trimming at V came to 5 bases and at J to 2 bases, leaving 6 bases not matched to a gene. J is TRBJ2-1 and V is TRBV19; 10 bases are shared with TRBD2. The receptor comes from a human donor in good health. Some libraries in this study had Jurkat cell RNA spiked in. The sequencing sample was made of naive CD8+ T cells from blood, with Jurkat cell RNA spiked in. Documented subset: FACS-sorted CD8+CD4-CCR7+CD45RA+ naive T cells. This CDR3 reads CASSPTSGIAYNEQFF. Here the CDR3 DNA reads TGTGCCAGTAGTCCTACTAGCGGGATAGCCTACAATGAGCAGTTCTTC.